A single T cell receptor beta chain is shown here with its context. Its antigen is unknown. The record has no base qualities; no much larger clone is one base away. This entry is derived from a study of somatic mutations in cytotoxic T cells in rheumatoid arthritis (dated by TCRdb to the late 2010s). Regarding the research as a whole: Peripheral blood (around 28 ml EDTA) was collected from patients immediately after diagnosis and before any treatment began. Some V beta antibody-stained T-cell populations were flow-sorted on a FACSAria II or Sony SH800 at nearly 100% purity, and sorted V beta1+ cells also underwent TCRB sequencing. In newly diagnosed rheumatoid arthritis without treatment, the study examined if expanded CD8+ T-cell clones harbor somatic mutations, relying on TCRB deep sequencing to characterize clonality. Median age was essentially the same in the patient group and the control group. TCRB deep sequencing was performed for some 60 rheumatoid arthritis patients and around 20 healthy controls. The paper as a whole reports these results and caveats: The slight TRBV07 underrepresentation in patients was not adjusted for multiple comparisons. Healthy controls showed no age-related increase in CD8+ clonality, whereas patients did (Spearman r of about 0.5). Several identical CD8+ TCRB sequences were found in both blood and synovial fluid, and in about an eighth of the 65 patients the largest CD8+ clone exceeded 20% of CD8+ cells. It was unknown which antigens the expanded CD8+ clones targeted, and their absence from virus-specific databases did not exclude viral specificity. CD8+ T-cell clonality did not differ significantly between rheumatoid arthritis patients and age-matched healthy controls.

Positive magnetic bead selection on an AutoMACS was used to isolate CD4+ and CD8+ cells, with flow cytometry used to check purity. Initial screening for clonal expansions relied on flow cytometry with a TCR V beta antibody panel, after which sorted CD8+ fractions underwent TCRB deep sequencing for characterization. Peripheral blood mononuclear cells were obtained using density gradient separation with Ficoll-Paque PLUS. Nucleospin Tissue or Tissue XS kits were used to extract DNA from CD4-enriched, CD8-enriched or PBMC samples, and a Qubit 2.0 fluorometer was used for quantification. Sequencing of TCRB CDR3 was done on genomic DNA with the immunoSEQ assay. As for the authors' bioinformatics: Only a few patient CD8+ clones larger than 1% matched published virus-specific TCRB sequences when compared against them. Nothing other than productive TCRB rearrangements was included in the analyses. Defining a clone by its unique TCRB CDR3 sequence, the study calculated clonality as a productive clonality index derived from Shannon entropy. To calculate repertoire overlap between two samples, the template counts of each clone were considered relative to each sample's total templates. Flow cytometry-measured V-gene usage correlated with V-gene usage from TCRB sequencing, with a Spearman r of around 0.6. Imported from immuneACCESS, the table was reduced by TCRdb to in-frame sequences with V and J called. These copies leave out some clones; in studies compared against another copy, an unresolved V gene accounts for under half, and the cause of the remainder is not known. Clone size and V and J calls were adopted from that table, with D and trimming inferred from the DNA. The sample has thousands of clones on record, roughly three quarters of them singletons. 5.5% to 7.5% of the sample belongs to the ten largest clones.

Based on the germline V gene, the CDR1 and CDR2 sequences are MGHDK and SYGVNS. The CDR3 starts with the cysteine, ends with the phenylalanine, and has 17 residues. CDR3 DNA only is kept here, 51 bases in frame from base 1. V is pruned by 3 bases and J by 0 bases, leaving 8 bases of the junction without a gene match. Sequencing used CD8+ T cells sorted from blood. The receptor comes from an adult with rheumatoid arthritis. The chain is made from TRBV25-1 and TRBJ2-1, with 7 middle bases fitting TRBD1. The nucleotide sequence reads TGTGCCAGCAGTGATCCCCGGACAGGTGACTCCTACAATGAGCAGTTCTTC. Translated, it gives CASSDPRTGDSYNEQFF.